This T cell receptor beta chain derives from a study of cytomegalovirus exposure and HLA in healthy donors. Study details: A prior analysis found 100 million to 140 million unique TCR beta sequences from 170 million or so T cells.

V was pared by 0 bases and J by 5 bases, with 10 bases of the junction left unmatched. The germline V gene encodes CDR1 LGHNA and CDR2 YNFKEQ. The CDR3 loop spans 17 amino acids. 60 Vbeta and 13 Jbeta primers were used in PCR. Original data processing: In a later analysis, about 9.9 million of 65 million to 80 million unique beta chains occurred in at least two donors. The table came from immunoSEQ multiplex PCR; TCRdb's copy has only in-frame clones and leaves some out. V and J calls and clone size come straight from that table; D and trimming were deduced from the DNA. The data contain 100,000 to 150,000 clones, roughly four fifths of them singletons.

The sequencing sample was made of PBMCs. The receptor's source is a woman in her 40s in good health and CMV-seropositive. The rearrangement uses TRBV4-2 and TRBJ2-3; 8 bases line up with TRBD2. CDR3 region: CASSQEEVSGNEDTQYF. In nucleotides, the CDR3 is TGTGCCAGCAGCCAAGAAGAGGTTAGCGGGAATGAAGATACGCAGTATTTT.